This TCR beta chain stems from a study of T cell changes during pregnancy in multiple sclerosis. V lost 0 bases to trimming and J lost 0 bases, with 13 bases between them. This CDR3 has 17 residues. Germline V gene data show CDR1 as SGHRS and CDR2 as YFSETQ. Method: immunoSEQ multiplex PCR; TCRdb's copy keeps in-frame clones and lacks some. The sample shows roughly 110,000 clones, around 93% of them seen only once. In its sample, this clone was seen once. This clonotype was obtained from a female donor with multiple sclerosis, enrolled in a pregnancy study. The rearrangement uses TRBV5-1 and TRBJ1-5, with a weak D call TRBD1 (5 bases). Sequenced material: peripheral blood, taken after pregnancy. The CDR3 loop reads CASSLGQGLYSNQPQHF. The CDR3 region has the DNA TGCGCCAGCAGCTTGGGTCAGGGACTTTATAGCAATCAGCCCCAGCATTTT.